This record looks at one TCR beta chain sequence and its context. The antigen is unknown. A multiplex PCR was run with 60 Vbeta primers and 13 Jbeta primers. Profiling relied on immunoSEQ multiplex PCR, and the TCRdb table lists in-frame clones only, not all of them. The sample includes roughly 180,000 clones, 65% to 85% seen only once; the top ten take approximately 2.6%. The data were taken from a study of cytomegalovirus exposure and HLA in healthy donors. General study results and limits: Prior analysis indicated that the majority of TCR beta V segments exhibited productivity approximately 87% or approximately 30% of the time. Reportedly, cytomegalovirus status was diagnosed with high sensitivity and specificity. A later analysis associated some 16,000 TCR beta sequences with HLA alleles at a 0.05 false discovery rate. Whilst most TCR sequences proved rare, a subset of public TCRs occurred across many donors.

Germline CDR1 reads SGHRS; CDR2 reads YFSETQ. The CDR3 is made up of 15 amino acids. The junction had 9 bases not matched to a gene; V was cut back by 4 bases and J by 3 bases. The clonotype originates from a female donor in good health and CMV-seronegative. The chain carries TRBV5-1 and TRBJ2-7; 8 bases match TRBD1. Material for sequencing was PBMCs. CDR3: CASSPDRGSGYEQYF. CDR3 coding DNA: TGCGCCAGCAGCCCAGACAGGGGCTCGGGCTACGAGCAGTACTTC.